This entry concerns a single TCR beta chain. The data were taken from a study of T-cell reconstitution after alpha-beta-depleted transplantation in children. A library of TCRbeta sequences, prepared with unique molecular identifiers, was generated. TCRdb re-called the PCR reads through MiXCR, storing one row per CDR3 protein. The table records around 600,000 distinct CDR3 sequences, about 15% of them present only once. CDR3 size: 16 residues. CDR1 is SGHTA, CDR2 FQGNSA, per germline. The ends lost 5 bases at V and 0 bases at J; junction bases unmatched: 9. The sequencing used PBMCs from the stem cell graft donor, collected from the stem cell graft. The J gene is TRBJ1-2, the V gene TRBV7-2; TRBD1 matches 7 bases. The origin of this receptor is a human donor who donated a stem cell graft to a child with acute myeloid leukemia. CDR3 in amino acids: CASSLGQVPTNYGYTF. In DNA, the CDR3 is TGTGCCAGCAGCCTCGGACAGGTCCCTACTAACTATGGCTACACCTTC.